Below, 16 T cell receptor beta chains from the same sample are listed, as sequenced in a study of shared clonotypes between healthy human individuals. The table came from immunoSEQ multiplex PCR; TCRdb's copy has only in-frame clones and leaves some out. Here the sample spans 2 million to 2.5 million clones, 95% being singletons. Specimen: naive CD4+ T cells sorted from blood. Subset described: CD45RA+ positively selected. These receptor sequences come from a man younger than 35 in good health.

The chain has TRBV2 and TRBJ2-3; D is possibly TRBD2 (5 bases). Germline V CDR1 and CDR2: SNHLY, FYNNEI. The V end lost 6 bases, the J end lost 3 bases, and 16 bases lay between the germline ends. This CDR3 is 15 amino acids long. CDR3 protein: CASRNPGSGTDTQYF. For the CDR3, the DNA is TGTGCCAGCAGGAATCCGGGGTCGGGGACAGATACGCAGTATTTT.

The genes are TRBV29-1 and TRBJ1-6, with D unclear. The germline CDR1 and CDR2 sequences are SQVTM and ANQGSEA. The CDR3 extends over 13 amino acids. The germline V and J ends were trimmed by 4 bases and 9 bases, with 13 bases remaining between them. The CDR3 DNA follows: TGCAGCGTTGGGGCAAGTGTCGGTTCACCCCTCCACTTT. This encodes CSVGASVGSPLHF.

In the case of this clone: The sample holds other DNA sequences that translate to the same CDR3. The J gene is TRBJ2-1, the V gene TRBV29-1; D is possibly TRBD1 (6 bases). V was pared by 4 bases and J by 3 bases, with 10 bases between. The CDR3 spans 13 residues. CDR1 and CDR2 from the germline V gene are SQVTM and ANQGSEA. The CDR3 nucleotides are TGCAGCGTTGCCAGGGGAAACTACAATGAGCAGTTCTTC. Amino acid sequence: CSVARGNYNEQFF.

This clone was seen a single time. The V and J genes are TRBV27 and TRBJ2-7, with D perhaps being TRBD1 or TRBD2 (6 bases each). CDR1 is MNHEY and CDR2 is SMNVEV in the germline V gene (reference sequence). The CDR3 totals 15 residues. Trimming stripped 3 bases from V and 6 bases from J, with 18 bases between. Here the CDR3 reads CASSFMSGAPSEQYF. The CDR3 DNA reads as TGTGCCAGCAGTTTCATGTCGGGGGCCCCTTCCGAGCAGTACTTC.

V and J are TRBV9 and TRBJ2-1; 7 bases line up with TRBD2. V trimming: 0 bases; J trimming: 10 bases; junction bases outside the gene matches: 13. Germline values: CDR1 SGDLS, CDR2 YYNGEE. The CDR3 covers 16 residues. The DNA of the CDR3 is TGTGCCAGCAGCGTAGGAGGCGGGAGCCTTATGGGGGAGCAGTTCTTC. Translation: CASSVGGGSLMGEQFF.

The CDR3 sequence: CASSPNRNEQFF. CDR3 DNA sequence: TGTGCCAGCAGCCCGAATCGGAATGAGCAGTTCTTC. J is TRBJ2-1 and V is TRBV11-2, with D uncertain. CDR1 and CDR2 from the germline V gene are SGHAT and FQNNGV. The CDR3 has 12 amino acids. Trimming removed 5 bases at V and 7 bases at J, with 9 bases between.

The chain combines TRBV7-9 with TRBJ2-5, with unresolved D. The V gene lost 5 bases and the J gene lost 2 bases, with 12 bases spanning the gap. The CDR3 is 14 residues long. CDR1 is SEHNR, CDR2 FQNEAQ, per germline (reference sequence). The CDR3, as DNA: TGTGCCAGCAGCGCTAGGACCCGGCAAGAGACCCAGTACTTC. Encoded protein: CASSARTRQETQYF.

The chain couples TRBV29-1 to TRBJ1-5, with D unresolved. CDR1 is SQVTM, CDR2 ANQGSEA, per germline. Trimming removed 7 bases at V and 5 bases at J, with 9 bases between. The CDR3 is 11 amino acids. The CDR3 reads CSAKGDQPQHF. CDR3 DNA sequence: TGCAGCGCCAAGGGAGATCAGCCCCAGCATTTT.

The CDR3 DNA sequence: TGTGCCAGCAGTTTACAGGGGGCGAACACCGGGGAGCTGTTTTTT. Its translation is CASSLQGANTGELFF. This chain links TRBV28 with TRBJ2-2; TRBD1 matches at 7 bases. The CDR3 extends over 15 amino acids. V dropped 2 bases and J dropped 0; count of bases not matched to a gene: 0. Per the germline V gene, CDR1 is MDHEN and CDR2 is SYDVKM.

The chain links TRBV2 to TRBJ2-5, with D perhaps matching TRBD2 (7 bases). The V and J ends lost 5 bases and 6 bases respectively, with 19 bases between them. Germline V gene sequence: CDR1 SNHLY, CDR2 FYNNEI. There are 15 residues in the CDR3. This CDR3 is CASSPKAGGLKTQYF. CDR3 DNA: TGTGCCAGCAGTCCCAAGGCCGGGGGGCTAAAGACCCAGTACTTC.

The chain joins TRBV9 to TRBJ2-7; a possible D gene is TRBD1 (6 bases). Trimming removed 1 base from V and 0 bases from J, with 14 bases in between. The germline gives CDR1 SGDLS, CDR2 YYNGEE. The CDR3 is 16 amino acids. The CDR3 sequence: CASSVSSGHSSYEQYF. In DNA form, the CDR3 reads TGTGCCAGCAGCGTATCTTCGGGACACAGCTCCTACGAGCAGTACTTC.

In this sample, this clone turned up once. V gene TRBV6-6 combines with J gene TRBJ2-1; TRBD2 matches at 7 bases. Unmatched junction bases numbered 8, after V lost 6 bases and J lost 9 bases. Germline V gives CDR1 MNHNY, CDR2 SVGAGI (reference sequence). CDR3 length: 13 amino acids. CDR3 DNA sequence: TGTGCCAGCAGCCGGGACTACAGTGGTGAGCAGTTCTTC. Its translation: CASSRDYSGEQFF.

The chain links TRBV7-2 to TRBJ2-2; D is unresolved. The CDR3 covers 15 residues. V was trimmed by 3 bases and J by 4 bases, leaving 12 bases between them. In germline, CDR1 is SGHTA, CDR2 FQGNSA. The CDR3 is CASSFPSVGTGELFF. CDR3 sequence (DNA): TGTGCCAGCAGCTTCCCCAGCGTCGGCACCGGGGAGCTGTTTTTT.

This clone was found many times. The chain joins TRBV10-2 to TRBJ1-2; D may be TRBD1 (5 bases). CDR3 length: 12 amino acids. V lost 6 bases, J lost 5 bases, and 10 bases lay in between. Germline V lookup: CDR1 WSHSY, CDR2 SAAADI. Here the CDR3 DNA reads TGCGCCAGCAGAGGGACGGTTTATGGCTACACCTTC. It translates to CASRGTVYGYTF.

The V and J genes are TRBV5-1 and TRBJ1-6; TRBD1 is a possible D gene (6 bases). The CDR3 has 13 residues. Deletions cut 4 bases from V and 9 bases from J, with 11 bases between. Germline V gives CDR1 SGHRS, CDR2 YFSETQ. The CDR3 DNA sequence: TGCGCCAGCAGCGATGAGGGGGGTTCACCCCTCCACTTT. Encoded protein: CASSDEGGSPLHF.

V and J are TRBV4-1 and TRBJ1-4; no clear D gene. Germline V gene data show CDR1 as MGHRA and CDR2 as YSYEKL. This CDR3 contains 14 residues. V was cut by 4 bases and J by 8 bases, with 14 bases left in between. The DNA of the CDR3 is TGCGCCAGCAGCCGGTGGAAGGGAAACGAAAAACTGTTTTTT. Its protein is CASSRWKGNEKLFF.